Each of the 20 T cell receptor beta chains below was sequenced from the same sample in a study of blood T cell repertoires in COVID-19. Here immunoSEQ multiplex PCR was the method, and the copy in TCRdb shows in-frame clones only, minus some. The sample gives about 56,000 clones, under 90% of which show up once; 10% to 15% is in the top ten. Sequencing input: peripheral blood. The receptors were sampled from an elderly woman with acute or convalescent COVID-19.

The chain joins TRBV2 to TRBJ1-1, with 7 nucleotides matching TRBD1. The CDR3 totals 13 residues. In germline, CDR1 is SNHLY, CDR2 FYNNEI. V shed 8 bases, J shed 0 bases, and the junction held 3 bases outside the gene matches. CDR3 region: CASPTGMNTEAFF. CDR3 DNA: TGTGCCAGCCCGACAGGGATGAACACTGAAGCTTTCTTT.

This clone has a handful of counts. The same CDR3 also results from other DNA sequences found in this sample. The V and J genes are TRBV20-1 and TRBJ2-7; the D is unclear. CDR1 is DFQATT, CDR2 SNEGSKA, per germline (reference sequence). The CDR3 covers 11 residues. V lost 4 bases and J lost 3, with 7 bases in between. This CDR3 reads CSATTGYEQYF. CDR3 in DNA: TGCAGTGCTACTACGGGCTACGAGCAGTACTTC.

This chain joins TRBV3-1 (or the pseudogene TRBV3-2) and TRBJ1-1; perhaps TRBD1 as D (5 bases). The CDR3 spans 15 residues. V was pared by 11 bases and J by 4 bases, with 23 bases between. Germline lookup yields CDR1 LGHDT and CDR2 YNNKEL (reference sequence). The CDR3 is CALSRGGRPSTEAFF. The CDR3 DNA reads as TGTGCCCTAAGTCGGGGGGGACGTCCGAGCACTGAAGCTTTCTTT.

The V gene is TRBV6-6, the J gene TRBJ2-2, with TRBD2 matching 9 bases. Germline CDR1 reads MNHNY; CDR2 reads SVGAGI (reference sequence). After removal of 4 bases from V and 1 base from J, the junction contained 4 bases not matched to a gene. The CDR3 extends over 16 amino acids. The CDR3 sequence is CASSLAGAENTGELFF. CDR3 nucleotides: TGTGCCAGCAGTTTAGCGGGGGCTGAGAACACCGGGGAGCTGTTTTTT.

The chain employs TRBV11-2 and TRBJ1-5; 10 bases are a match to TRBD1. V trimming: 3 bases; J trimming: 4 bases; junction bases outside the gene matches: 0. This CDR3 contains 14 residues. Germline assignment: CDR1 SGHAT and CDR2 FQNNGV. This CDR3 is CASSLDRGNQPQHF. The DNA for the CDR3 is TGTGCCAGCAGCTTGGACAGGGGGAATCAGCCCCAGCATTTT.

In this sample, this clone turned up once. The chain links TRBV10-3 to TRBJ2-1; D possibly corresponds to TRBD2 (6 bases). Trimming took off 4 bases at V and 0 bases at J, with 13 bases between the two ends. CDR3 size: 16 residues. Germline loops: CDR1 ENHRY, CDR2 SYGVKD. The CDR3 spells CAISAVGGSSYNEQFF. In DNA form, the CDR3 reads TGTGCCATCAGTGCGGTGGGGGGTAGCTCCTACAATGAGCAGTTCTTC.

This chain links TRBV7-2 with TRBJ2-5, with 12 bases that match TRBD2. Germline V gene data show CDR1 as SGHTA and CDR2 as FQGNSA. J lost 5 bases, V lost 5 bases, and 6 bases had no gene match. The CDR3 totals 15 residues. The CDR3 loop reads CASSAVLAGGETQYF. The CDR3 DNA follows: TGTGCCAGCAGCGCTGTCCTAGCGGGGGGGGAGACCCAGTACTTC. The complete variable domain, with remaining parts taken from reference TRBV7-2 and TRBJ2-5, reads GAGVSQSPSNKVTEKGKDVELRCDPISGHTALYWYRQSLGQGLEFLIYFQGNSAPDKSGLPSDRFSAERTGGSVSTLTIQRTQQEDSAVYLCASSAVLAGGETQYFGPGTRLLVL.

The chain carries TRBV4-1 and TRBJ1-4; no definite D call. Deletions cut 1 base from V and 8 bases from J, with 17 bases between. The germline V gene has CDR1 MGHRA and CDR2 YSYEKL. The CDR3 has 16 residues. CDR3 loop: CASSQGFGQAGEKLFF. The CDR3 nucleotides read TGCGCCAGCAGCCAAGGGTTCGGGCAGGCGGGGGAAAAACTGTTTTTT.

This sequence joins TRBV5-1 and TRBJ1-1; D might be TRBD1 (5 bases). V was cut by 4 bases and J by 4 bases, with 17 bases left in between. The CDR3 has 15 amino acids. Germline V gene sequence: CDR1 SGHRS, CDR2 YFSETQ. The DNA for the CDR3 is TGCGCCAGCAGCGGGGGAGGCACTCGTGGCACTGAAGCTTTCTTT. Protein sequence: CASSGGGTRGTEAFF.

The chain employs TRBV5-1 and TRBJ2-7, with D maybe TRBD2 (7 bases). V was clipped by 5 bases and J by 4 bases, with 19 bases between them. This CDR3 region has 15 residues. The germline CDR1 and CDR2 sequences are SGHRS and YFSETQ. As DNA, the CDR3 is TGCGCCAGCAGTCCCGGGGGCGGGGGAGTATACGAGCAGTACTTC. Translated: CASSPGGGGVYEQYF.

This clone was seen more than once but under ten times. The CDR3: CASSPVGGGRGYTF. The CDR3 coding sequence is TGTGCCAGCAGCCCTGTAGGAGGGGGCAGGGGCTACACCTTC. The J gene is TRBJ1-2, the V gene TRBV27; the match to TRBD1 covers 7 bases. Germline trimming cut 6 bases from V and 8 bases from J; bases unmatched to any gene: 12. The CDR3 length is 14 residues. Germline V CDR1 and CDR2: MNHEY, SMNVEV (reference sequence).

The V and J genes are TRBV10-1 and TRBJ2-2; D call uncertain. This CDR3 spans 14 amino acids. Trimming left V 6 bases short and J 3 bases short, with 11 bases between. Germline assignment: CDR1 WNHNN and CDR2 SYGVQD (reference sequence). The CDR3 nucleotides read TGCGCCAGCAGGGTATCAGTTGACACCGGGGAGCTGTTTTTT. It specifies CASRVSVDTGELFF.

As DNA, the CDR3 is TGTGCCAGCAGCGCCACCGGGACTAGCGCTACCAATGAGCAGTTCTTC. Protein: CASSATGTSATNEQFF. The chain joins TRBV11-3 to TRBJ2-1, with TRBD2 identical over 10 bases. Germline values: CDR1 SGHNT, CDR2 YENEEA. J was trimmed by 6 bases and V by 5 bases; bases with no gene match: 10. The CDR3 contains 16 residues.

The chain's CDR3 is CSASLGDRAFF. CDR3 coding DNA: TGCAGTGCTTCCCTAGGGGACAGGGCTTTCTTT. The chain uses TRBV20-1 and TRBJ1-1; 8 bases map to TRBD1. The CDR3 consists of 11 residues. Looked up from germline, CDR1 is DFQATT and CDR2 is SNEGSKA (reference sequence). Trimming cost V 5 bases and J 11 bases; bases outside gene matches: 7.

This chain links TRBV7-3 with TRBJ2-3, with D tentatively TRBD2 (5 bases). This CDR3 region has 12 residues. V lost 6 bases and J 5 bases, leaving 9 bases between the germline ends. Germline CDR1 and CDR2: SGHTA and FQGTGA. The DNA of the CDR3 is TGTGCCAGCAGAGACGAGGGAGATACGCAGTATTTT. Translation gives CASRDEGDTQYF.

Here the CDR3 DNA reads TGCAGCGTTGAACCCACAGGGGGAGACTATGGCTACACCTTC. Amino acid sequence: CSVEPTGGDYGYTF. The chain combines TRBV29-1 with TRBJ1-2; 8 bases are a match to TRBD1. Germline V gives CDR1 SQVTM, CDR2 ANQGSEA. This CDR3 has 14 amino acids. J lost 3 bases, V lost 2 bases, and 5 bases had no gene match.

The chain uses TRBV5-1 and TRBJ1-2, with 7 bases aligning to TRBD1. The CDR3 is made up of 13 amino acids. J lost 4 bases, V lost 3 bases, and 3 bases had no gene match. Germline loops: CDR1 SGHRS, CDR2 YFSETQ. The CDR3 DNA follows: TGCGCCAGCAGCTGGGACAGCTCCTATGGCTACACCTTC. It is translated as CASSWDSSYGYTF.

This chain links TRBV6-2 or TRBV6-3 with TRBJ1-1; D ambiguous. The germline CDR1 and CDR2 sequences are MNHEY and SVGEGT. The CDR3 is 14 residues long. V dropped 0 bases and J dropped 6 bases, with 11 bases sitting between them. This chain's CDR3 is CASSYSRSLAEAFF. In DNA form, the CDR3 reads TGTGCCAGCAGTTACTCTCGATCGTTAGCTGAAGCTTTCTTT.

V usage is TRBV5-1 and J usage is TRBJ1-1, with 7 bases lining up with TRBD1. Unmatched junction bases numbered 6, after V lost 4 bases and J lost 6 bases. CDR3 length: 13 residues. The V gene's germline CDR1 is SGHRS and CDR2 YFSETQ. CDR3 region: CASSQTGAPEAFF. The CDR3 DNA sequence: TGCGCCAGCAGCCAAACAGGGGCCCCTGAAGCTTTCTTT.

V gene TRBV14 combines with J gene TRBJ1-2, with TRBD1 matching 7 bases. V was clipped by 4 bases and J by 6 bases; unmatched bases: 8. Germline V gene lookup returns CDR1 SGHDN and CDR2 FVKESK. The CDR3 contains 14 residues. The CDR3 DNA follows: TGTGCCAGCAGCCCGACAGGGTTCCGAAATGGCTACACCTTC. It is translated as CASSPTGFRNGYTF.